This TCR beta chain was captured by sequencing in a study of vaccination and CD4 T cells after COVID-19. The V gene lost 5 bases and the J gene lost 5 bases, with 9 bases spanning the gap. From germline, CDR1 is MGHDK and CDR2 SYGVNS. The CDR3 has 12 residues. Treatment defined: 10-day PBMC culture with coronavirus spike peptide pools or control peptides (ViraFEST assay). With respect to this clonotype: Its matching antigen is unknown.

The Oncomine TCR Beta short-read assay generated sequence data from the DNA of cultured CD4+ T cells. Using its own MiXCR run on the PCR reads, TCRdb lists one record per CDR3 protein. The sample has about 7,100 distinct CDR3 sequences; around two thirds are singletons. This clonotype was obtained from a human donor who had recovered from COVID-19. Sequenced: CD4+ T cells from blood, cultured in vitro. This chain uses TRBV25-1 with TRBJ1-1, with D possibly being TRBD1 (6 bases). The CDR3 sequence: CASSRGGTEAFF. The CDR3 DNA sequence: TGTGCCAGCAGTAGAGGGGGTACTGAAGCTTTCTTT. The full variable domain, in which reference TRBV25-1 and TRBJ1-1 provide the parts outside the CDR3, is EADIYQTPRYLVIGTGKKITLECSQTMGHDKMYWYQQDPGMELHLIHYSYGVNSTEKGDLSSESTVSRIRTEHFPLTLESARPSHTSQYLCASSRGGTEAFFGQGTRLTVV.